Below are 11 T cell receptor beta chains sequenced from a single sample in a study of blood T cell repertoires in COVID-19. Sequencing was performed with immunoSEQ multiplex PCR; in TCRdb, only in-frame clones are kept and a portion is missing. Seen here are 190,000 or so clones, 85% to 90% observed once, and the top ten hold 1.2%. Sequences were obtained from PBMCs or T cells enriched from blood (not recorded which). The source of these receptors is a young man who had recovered from COVID-19.

This clone was observed a handful of times. This chain joins TRBV28 and TRBJ2-7; TRBD2 agrees at 10 bases. The CDR3 is 15 residues long. Germline V CDR1 and CDR2: MDHEN, SYDVKM. Trimming removed 3 bases from V and 3 bases from J; junction bases left unmatched: 5. The CDR3 sequence is CASSLGTSGNYEQYF. DNA for the CDR3: TGTGCCAGCAGTTTGGGTACTAGCGGGAACTACGAGCAGTACTTC.

The chain couples TRBV7-2 to TRBJ2-3; 11 bases are a match to TRBD1. The CDR3 has 16 residues. The trim removed 5 bases at V and 1 base at J, leaving 5 bases unmatched. Germline assignment: CDR1 SGHTA and CDR2 FQGNSA. In nucleotides, the CDR3 is TGTGCCAGCAGCAAGAAGGGACAGGGGGGCACAGATACGCAGTATTTT. Translated: CASSKKGQGGTDTQYF.

This sequence joins TRBV28 and TRBJ2-1; 9 bases match TRBD2. In germline, CDR1 is MDHEN, CDR2 SYDVKM. Trimming cost V 2 bases and J 7 bases; bases outside gene matches: 6. CDR3 length: 15 amino acids. In DNA form, the CDR3 reads TGTGCCAGCAGTTTACAAGCGGGAGGAGAGAATGAGCAGTTCTTC. Translated, it gives CASSLQAGGENEQFF.

The chain employs TRBV5-1 and TRBJ1-3; D is uncertain. The CDR3 is 14 amino acids. Between the trimmed V and J ends, which lost 4 bases and 0 bases, there was a span of 8 bases. In germline, CDR1 is SGHRS, CDR2 YFSETQ. This chain's CDR3 is CASSGSGSGNTIYF. The CDR3 coding sequence is TGCGCCAGCAGCGGCTCAGGCTCTGGAAACACCATATATTTT.

Of note for this clone: The same CDR3 is also encoded by other DNA sequences in this sample. V usage is TRBV19 and J usage is TRBJ2-3; D remains ambiguous. CDR3 length: 13 amino acids. The V end was cut by 3 bases, the J end by 1 base, with 5 bases between. CDR1 and CDR2 (germline): LNHDA, SQIVND (reference sequence). The CDR3 loop reads CASSISGTDTQYF. In DNA form, the CDR3 reads TGTGCCAGTAGTATCAGCGGCACAGATACGCAGTATTTT.

Only one count was recorded for this clone. The chain joins TRBV10-3 to TRBJ2-1; 10 bases fit TRBD2. Germline V CDR1 and CDR2: ENHRY, SYGVKD. This CDR3 spans 15 amino acids. V was pared by 4 bases and J by 5 bases, with 5 bases of the junction left unmatched. This chain's CDR3 is CAISGTSGINNEQFF. The CDR3 nucleotides are TGTGCCATCAGTGGAACTAGCGGGATTAACAATGAGCAGTTCTTC.

The genes are TRBV7-7 and TRBJ2-3, with 8 bases fitting TRBD2. The CDR3 loop spans 16 amino acids. V lost 5 bases and J lost 1; bases outside the gene matches: 8. Germline V lookup: CDR1 SSHAT, CDR2 FNYEAQ (reference sequence). CDR3 sequence: CASSPYSGVRTDTQYF. The CDR3, as DNA: TGTGCCAGCAGCCCCTATAGCGGGGTACGCACAGATACGCAGTATTTT.

The CDR3 DNA follows: TGTGCCAGCAGCTTAGATCGAGGGCATTGGACCGGGGAGCTGTTTTTT. As protein: CASSLDRGHWTGELFF. The chain links TRBV11-3 to TRBJ2-2; weak D call: TRBD2 (5 bases). The ends were cut back, 0 bases at V and 5 bases at J, with 13 bases in the middle. The length of the CDR3 is 16 residues. Per the germline V gene, CDR1 is SGHNT and CDR2 is YENEEA.

The rearrangement links TRBV7-2 to TRBJ2-7; 9 positions agree with TRBD1. Unmatched junction bases numbered 6, after V lost 6 bases and J lost 3 bases. Germline V lookup: CDR1 SGHTA, CDR2 FQGNSA. This CDR3 is built from 14 residues. CDR3 nucleotides: TGTGCCAGCAGTAAGGACAGGGGCATCTACGAGCAGTACTTC. Its protein is CASSKDRGIYEQYF.

The chain has TRBV7-6 and TRBJ2-5, with 9 positions matching TRBD1. This CDR3 spans 16 amino acids. Trimming cost V 0 bases and J 4 bases; bases outside gene matches: 6. Germline assignment: CDR1 SGHVS and CDR2 FNYEAQ. The CDR3 DNA is TGTGCCAGCAGCTTAGCCTACAACAGGGGGCGAGAGACCCAGTACTTC. Its protein is CASSLAYNRGRETQYF.

This clone has just one count. V gene TRBV19 combines with J gene TRBJ1-6; D is unclear. The CDR3 runs to 14 residues. Trimming removed 10 bases from V and 0 bases from J, with 10 bases in between. Germline V gene sequence: CDR1 LNHDA, CDR2 SQIVND (reference sequence). Written as DNA, the CDR3 is TGTGCCACCGCCGAGGGCTCCTATAATTCACCCCTCCACTTT. This sequence encodes CATAEGSYNSPLHF. Supplemented by reference TRBV19 and TRBJ1-6, the full variable domain reads DGGITQSPKYLFRKEGQNVTLSCEQNLNHDAMYWYRQDPGQGLRLIYYSQIVNDFQKGDIAEGYSVSREKKESFPLTVTSAQKNPTAFYLCATAEGSYNSPLHFGNGTRLTVT.